The sequence of this TCR beta chain was determined in a study of cytomegalovirus exposure and HLA in healthy donors. General study results and limits: Analyses of presence/absence relied on an assumption of roughly uniform sequencing depth across donors. Accurate HLA-A and HLA-B prediction from TCR beta sequences was reported for most subjects. Later on, an analysis found that several of the most significant clusters appeared to be linked to common viral pathogens, which included parvovirus B19.

V shed 4 bases and J 1 base; nucleotides not matched to a gene: 7. CDR3 length: 15 amino acids. Germline assignment: CDR1 SGHTS and CDR2 YDEGEE. For this clone: Its antigen is as yet unknown.

PCR amplification relied on 60 Vbeta primers (plus 13 Jbeta primers). As originally analysed: Later, an analysis found about 83 million unique TCR beta chains, and about 10 million of these were shared. Sequencing used immunoSEQ multiplex PCR; TCRdb keeps in-frame clones, though not all of them. The V and J calls and clone size are taken from that table; D and trimming were inferred from the DNA. The repertoire consists of about 89,000 clones, with 85% occurring once and the leading ten covering approximately 7.4%. The sequence derives from a man aged 35-49 years in good health and CMV-seropositive. Sequenced material: PBMCs. The gene calls are TRBV5-8 and TRBJ1-1; the match to TRBD1 covers 7 bases. The CDR3, as DNA: TGTGCCAGCAGCCTACGGACAGGCCCGAACACTGAAGCTTTCTTT. As protein: CASSLRTGPNTEAFF.